The 18 T cell receptor beta chains in this list originate from one sample, sequenced in a study of CD8+CD57+ T cells in acquired aplastic anemia (dated by TCRdb to 2017 to 2018). Sequencing relied on an Illumina HiSeq 2000. Genomic DNA served as template for TCR beta VDJ combination and CDR3 sequence profiling. TCRdb handled the public reads itself, with Q25 trimming in fastp and clone calling in MiXCR, and kept productive beta chains. For every CDR3 protein sequence, its rows merge into one entry that carries the most common genes and DNA. Present in this sample are 150,000 to 170,000 distinct CDR3 sequences, less than 60% of which were seen just once. Roughly 12% of the sample comes from the top ten. Patients chosen for sequencing had shown expansion of CD8+CD57+ cells by flow cytometry. What was sequenced was sorted CD4+, CD8+, or CD8+CD57+ T cells (not recorded which) from PBMCs. The receptors originated from a human donor with aplastic anemia.

The chain combines TRBV24-1 with TRBJ1-5; 8 nucleotides match TRBD1. The CDR3 is 13 amino acids. J was trimmed by 14 bases and V by 6 bases; bases with no gene match: 11. The germline V gene encodes CDR1 KGHDR and CDR2 SFDVKD. The CDR3 loop reads CATSTRTGTDEHF. DNA for the CDR3: TGTGCCACCAGTACCAGGACAGGGACTGACGAGCATTTT.

This clonotype was recorded many times. The J gene is TRBJ1-1, the V gene TRBV10-1; D is unresolved. This CDR3 has 14 amino acids. CDR1 and CDR2 from the germline V gene are WNHNN and SYGVQD (reference sequence). The germline V and J ends were trimmed by 2 bases and 2 bases, with 9 bases remaining between them. Here the CDR3 DNA reads TGCGCCAGCAGTGAGAGCAGACGAAACACTGAAGCTTTCTTT. Translation: CASSESRRNTEAFF.

This clonotype was counted many times. The V gene is TRBV5-4, the J gene TRBJ2-5; 11 bases agree with TRBD1. In germline, CDR1 is SGHNT, CDR2 YYREEE (reference sequence). The CDR3 contains 19 residues. J was trimmed by 4 bases and V by 0 bases; bases with no gene match: 14. CDR3 loop: CASSLVVLDRGRGGETQYF. The CDR3 nucleotides are TGTGCCAGCAGCTTGGTAGTTTTGGACAGGGGGCGAGGAGGAGAGACCCAGTACTTC.

The chain carries TRBV19 and TRBJ2-5, with D possibly being TRBD1 (6 bases). This CDR3 region has 14 residues. CDR1 is LNHDA, CDR2 SQIVND, per germline (reference sequence). V gave up 5 bases and J gave up 1 base, with 11 bases separating them. Here the CDR3 DNA reads TGTGCCAGTAGTCCAACAGGGATCCAAGAGACCCAGTACTTC. It is translated as CASSPTGIQETQYF.

A note on this clonotype: The junction departs from germline at one end; a sequencing error may be responsible. The V gene is TRBV7-2, the J gene TRBJ2-7, with 7 bases aligning to TRBD2. Germline loops: CDR1 SGHTA, CDR2 FQGNSA. This CDR3 contains 13 residues. CDR3 region: CASSFSGPGEQCF. The CDR3 DNA follows: TGTGCCAGCAGCTTTAGCGGGCCGGGGGAGCAGTGCTTC.

This chain joins TRBV7-9 and TRBJ2-7; the match to TRBD1 covers 9 bases. V shed 5 bases, J shed 4 bases, and the junction held 6 bases outside the gene matches. In germline, CDR1 is SEHNR, CDR2 FQNEAQ (reference sequence). The CDR3 consists of 14 residues. CDR3 protein: CASSPPGQGYEQYF. Here the CDR3 DNA reads TGTGCCAGCAGCCCTCCGGGACAGGGTTACGAGCAGTACTTC.

The chain combines TRBV19 with TRBJ2-2; possibly TRBD1 or TRBD2 for D (5 bases each). V was pared by 4 bases and J by 8 bases, with 17 bases between. Germline CDR1 reads LNHDA; CDR2 reads SQIVND (reference sequence). CDR3 length equals 15 residues. Here the CDR3 reads CASSRGRGGTGELFF. The CDR3 nucleotides read TGTGCCAGTAGTAGGGGCAGAGGAGGAACTGGGGAGCTGTTTTTT.

There are many counts of this clonotype. This chain connects TRBV2 to TRBJ1-3, with 8 nucleotides matching TRBD1. V lost 7 bases to trimming and J lost 0 bases; unmatched junction nucleotides: 5. The length of the CDR3 is 15 residues. The germline gives CDR1 SNHLY, CDR2 FYNNEI. This CDR3 is CASKGQAISGNTIYF. The CDR3 coding sequence is TGTGCCAGCAAGGGACAGGCTATCTCTGGAAACACCATATATTTT.

This chain links TRBV28 with TRBJ1-5, with D hard to call. The germline CDR1 and CDR2 sequences are MDHEN and SYDVKM. The CDR3 has 14 amino acids. Trimming stripped 5 bases from V and 7 bases from J, with 15 bases between. CDR3 nucleotide sequence: TGTGCCAGCAGTCTTCAAGGGTTTGTACAGCCCCAGCATTTT. Encoded protein: CASSLQGFVQPQHF.

The CDR3 reads CASSRRGRDSPLHF. The DNA for the CDR3 is TGTGCCAGCAGTCGGAGGGGTAGGGATTCACCCCTCCACTTT. This chain uses TRBV7-2 with TRBJ1-6, with D perhaps TRBD1 (5 bases). Germline lookup yields CDR1 SGHTA and CDR2 FQGNSA. The CDR3 length is 14 residues. Trimming removed 6 bases at V and 8 bases at J, with 14 bases between.

This clonotype was counted between two and nine times. V gene TRBV19 combines with J gene TRBJ1-2; no definite D call. Germline V gene sequence: CDR1 LNHDA, CDR2 SQIVND (reference sequence). The CDR3 is 19 amino acids. The V gene lost 7 bases and the J gene lost 0 bases, with 27 bases spanning the gap. In DNA form, the CDR3 reads TGTGCCAGTACGTGGCCGGGTCAGAGCAGTCAATGTGCTAACTATGGCTACACCTTC. The encoded protein is CASTWPGQSSQCANYGYTF.

This clonotype was found a few times. V and J are TRBV10-2 and TRBJ2-3; TRBD2 aligns across 8 bases. CDR3 length: 15 amino acids. V lost 6 bases, J lost 3 bases, and 8 bases stayed unmatched. The germline V gene encodes CDR1 WSHSY and CDR2 SAAADI. The CDR3 here is CASRSAGVETDTQYF. The CDR3 DNA follows: TGCGCCAGCAGATCAGCGGGGGTGGAGACAGATACGCAGTATTTT.

On this clonotype itself: An end of the junction does not agree with germline; a read error may underlie this. V and J are TRBV11-1 and TRBJ2-2, with 12 positions matching TRBD1. Per the germline V gene, CDR1 is SGHAT and CDR2 is FQDESV (reference sequence). The CDR3 consists of 16 residues. CDR3 residues: CASSLGRDRGPGGLFF. The CDR3 DNA reads as TGTGCCAGCAGCTTAGGCCGGGACAGGGGGCCGGGGGGGCTGTTTTTT.

The chain has TRBV7-3 and TRBJ2-1; 9 bases match TRBD1. Germline V gives CDR1 SGHTA, CDR2 FQGTGA. The J segment lost 6 bases and the V segment lost 2 bases, leaving 5 bases of the junction unmatched. This CDR3 is built from 15 residues. In DNA, the CDR3 is TGTGCCAGCAGCTTAGGGACAGGGTTGGGCAATGAGCAGTTCTTC. It codes for CASSLGTGLGNEQFF.

This CDR3 reads CASSSVMAGPTGELFF. The CDR3 DNA is TGTGCCAGCAGCTCCGTGATGGCGGGACCCACCGGGGAGCTGTTTTTT. This chain connects TRBV11-1 to TRBJ2-2; TRBD2 is a possible D gene (6 bases). The CDR3 totals 16 residues. Trimming cost V 4 bases and J 4 bases, with 16 bases left between them. Per the germline V gene, CDR1 is SGHAT and CDR2 is FQDESV (reference sequence). Combining the CDR3 with reference TRBV11-1 and TRBJ2-2 gives the whole variable domain EAEVAQSPRYKITEKSQAVAFWCDPISGHATLYWYRQILGQGPELLVQFQDESVVDDSQLPKDRFSAERLKGVDSTLKIQPAELGDSAMYLCASSSVMAGPTGELFFGEGSRLTVL.

CDR3 amino acids: CATSDPSIPEAFF. As DNA, the CDR3 is TGTGCCACCAGTGATCCCTCGATTCCTGAAGCTTTCTTT. This chain connects TRBV24-1 to TRBJ1-1, with no clear D. V lost 3 bases and J lost 6, with 10 bases in between. CDR1 is KGHDR, CDR2 SFDVKD, per germline. This CDR3 is built from 13 residues.

The chain links TRBV2 to TRBJ1-1, with D unclear. CDR1 is SNHLY and CDR2 is FYNNEI in the germline V gene. V was pared by 4 bases and J by 8 bases, with 11 bases between. This CDR3 is 12 amino acids long. CDR3 in DNA: TGTGCCAGCAGTGTTTCAGGCAGGGAAGCTTTCTTT. Translation: CASSVSGREAFF.

This clonotype was observed at least ten times. The J gene is TRBJ2-2, the V gene TRBV2; D remains unclear. V was cut by 4 bases and J by 2 bases, with 8 bases left in between. This CDR3 has 14 residues. Germline V CDR1 and CDR2: SNHLY, FYNNEI. CDR3 sequence (DNA): TGTGCCAGCAGTGGTGCGGATAACACCGGGGAGCTGTTTTTT. It is translated as CASSGADNTGELFF.